Below are 2 T cell receptor beta chains sequenced from a single sample in a study of siplizumab effects on memory and regulatory T cells. Profiling relied on immunoSEQ multiplex PCR, and the TCRdb table lists in-frame clones only, not all of them. The table includes about 55,000 clones, 95% to 98% detected once. The sequenced sample consisted of naive CD4+ T cells sorted from blood. The source is a human donor in good health.

The chain links TRBV10-3 to TRBJ1-3, with D hard to call. The CDR3 has 12 amino acids. Germline V gives CDR1 ENHRY, CDR2 SYGVKD. The V end lost 10 bases, the J end lost 4 bases, and 11 bases lay between the germline ends. CDR3 nucleotide sequence: TGTGCCAGCAACATGGAAGGAAACACCATATATTTT. Its protein is CASNMEGNTIYF.

The chain carries TRBV5-4 and TRBJ2-5, with D perhaps TRBD1 or TRBD2 (5 bases each). CDR1 is SGHNT and CDR2 is YYREEE in the germline V gene (reference sequence). V lost 0 bases to trimming and J lost 5 bases, with 14 bases between them. The CDR3 contains 15 residues. CDR3 region: CASSLAEGLGETQYF. Here the CDR3 DNA reads TGTGCCAGCAGCTTGGCCGAGGGGCTGGGGGAGACCCAGTACTTC.